This T cell receptor beta chain was sequenced during a study of blood T cells in healthy people across ages. Study details: Template-switching capture recovered about one barcoded beta molecule per two T cells.

Through a sample-barcoded 5' primer and a J-beta primer mix, a second PCR was run for about 6 to 11 cycles. TCRdb passed the 5' RACE reads through MiXCR, listing each CDR3 protein once. Of about 900,000 distinct CDR3 sequences listed, 60% to 80% are singletons. Whole-study findings and limits: Older age coincided with a roughly linear decline in TCR beta diversity per million T cells.

This CDR3 is built from 17 residues. Germline CDR1 reads MNHEY; CDR2 reads SVGEGT. Note on this clonotype: Its antigen is still unknown. At one end, the junction sequence differs from germline, possibly due to a read error.

The V gene is TRBV6-2 or TRBV6-3, the J gene TRBJ2-1; TRBD2 aligns across 13 bases. Sequencing used blood. This TCR was sampled from a man aged 25 to 40 in good health. The DNA of the CDR3 is TGCGCCAGCAGTTACCCCATTACTAGCGGGGGGGACAATGAGCAGTTCTTC. Translation: CASSYPITSGGDNEQFF.